This TCR beta chain was captured in a study of control samples from healthy donors and cancer patients. Germline CDR1 is MNHEY and CDR2 is SVGAGI. The CDR3 loop spans 15 amino acids. Losses at the gene ends were 6 bases for V and 5 bases for J; bases not matched to a gene: 12. TCRdb keeps only in-frame clones here, not all; method: immunoSEQ multiplex PCR. The data show 150,000 or so clones, roughly 94% seen once. This chain joins TRBV6-5 and TRBJ1-2; 7 positions match TRBD1. What was sequenced was PBMCs. This sequence originates from a man aged 55 to 69 with colorectal cancer. CDR3 protein: CASSKDRDLPYGYTF. The DNA for the CDR3 is TGTGCCAGCAGCAAAGACAGGGATCTACCTTATGGCTACACCTTC.